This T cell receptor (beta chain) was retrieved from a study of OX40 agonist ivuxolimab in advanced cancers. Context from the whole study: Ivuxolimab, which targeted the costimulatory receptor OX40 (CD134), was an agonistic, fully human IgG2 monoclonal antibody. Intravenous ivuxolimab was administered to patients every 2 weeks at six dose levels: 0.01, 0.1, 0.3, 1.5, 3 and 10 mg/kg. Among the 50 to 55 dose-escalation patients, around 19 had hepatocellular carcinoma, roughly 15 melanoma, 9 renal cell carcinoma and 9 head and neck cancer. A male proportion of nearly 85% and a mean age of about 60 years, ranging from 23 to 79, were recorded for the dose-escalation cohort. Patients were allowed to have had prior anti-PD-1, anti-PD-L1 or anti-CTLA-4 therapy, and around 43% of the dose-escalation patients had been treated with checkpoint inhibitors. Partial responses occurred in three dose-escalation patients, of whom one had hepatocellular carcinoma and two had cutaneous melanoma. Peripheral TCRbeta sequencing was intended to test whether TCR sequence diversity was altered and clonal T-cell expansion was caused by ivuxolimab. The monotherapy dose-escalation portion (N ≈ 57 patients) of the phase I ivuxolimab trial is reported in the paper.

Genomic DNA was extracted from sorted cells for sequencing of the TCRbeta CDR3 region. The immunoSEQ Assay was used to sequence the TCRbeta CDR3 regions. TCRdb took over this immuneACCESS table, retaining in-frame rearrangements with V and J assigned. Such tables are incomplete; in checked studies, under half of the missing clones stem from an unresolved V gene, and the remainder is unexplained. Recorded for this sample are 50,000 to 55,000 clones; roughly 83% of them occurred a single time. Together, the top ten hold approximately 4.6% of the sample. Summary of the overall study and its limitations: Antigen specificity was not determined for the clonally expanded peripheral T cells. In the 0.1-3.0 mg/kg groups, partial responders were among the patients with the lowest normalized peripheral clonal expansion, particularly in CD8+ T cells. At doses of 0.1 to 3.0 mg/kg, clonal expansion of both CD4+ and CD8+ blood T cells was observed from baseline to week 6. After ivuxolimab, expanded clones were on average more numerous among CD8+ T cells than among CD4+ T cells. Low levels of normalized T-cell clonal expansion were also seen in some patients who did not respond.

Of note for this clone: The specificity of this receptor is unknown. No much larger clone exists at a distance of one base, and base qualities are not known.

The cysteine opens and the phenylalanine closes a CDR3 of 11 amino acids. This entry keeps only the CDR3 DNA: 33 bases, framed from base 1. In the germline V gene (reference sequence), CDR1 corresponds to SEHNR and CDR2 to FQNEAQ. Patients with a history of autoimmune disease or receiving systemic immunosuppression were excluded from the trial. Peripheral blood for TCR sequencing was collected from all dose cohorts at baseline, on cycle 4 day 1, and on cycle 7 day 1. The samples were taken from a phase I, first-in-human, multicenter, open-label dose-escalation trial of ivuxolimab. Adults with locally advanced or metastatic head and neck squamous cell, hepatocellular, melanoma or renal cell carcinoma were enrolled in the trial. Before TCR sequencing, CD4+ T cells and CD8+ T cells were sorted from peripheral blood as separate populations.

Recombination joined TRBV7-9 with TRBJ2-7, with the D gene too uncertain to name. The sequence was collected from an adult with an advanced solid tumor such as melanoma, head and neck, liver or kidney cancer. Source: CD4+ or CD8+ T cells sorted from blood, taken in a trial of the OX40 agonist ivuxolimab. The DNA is TGTCGGTGCAGGTGCTCCTACGAGCAGTACTTC. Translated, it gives CRCRCSYEQYF.